This TCR beta chain was sequenced during a study of T-cell memory formation after mild COVID-19. At the level of the study: In these data, TCR clusters were largely donor specific.

As regards this clonotype: The target antigen is unknown.

Broader study findings: Among clones peaking at day 37 in the second wave, SARS-CoV-2 specificity remained unconfirmed. In pre-infection memory, a portion of responding clones appeared, which suggested that cross-reactive memory joined. Whereas later expanders leaned CD4+, clones contracting day 15 to 85 showed a balanced CD4/CD8 makeup.

The CDR3 contains 14 residues. The ends lost 7 bases at V and 8 bases at J; junction bases unmatched: 8. TCRdb used MiXCR to reprocess the 5' RACE reads, holding one entry per CDR3 protein. In the table there are 150,000 to 200,000 distinct CDR3 sequences, roughly 23% of which are singletons. The sequencing sample was made of PBMCs or a T cell subset sorted from them (not recorded which). This receptor was taken from an adult woman who had mild COVID-19 (a few samples of this study predate the infection). Cell type and time point are not known. The chain couples TRBV12-3 or TRBV12-4 to TRBJ1-4; 9 bases match TRBD1. The DNA for the CDR3 is TGTGCCAGCACCACGACAGGGGGGAGAGAAAAACTGTTTTTT. Translated: CASTTTGGREKLFF.